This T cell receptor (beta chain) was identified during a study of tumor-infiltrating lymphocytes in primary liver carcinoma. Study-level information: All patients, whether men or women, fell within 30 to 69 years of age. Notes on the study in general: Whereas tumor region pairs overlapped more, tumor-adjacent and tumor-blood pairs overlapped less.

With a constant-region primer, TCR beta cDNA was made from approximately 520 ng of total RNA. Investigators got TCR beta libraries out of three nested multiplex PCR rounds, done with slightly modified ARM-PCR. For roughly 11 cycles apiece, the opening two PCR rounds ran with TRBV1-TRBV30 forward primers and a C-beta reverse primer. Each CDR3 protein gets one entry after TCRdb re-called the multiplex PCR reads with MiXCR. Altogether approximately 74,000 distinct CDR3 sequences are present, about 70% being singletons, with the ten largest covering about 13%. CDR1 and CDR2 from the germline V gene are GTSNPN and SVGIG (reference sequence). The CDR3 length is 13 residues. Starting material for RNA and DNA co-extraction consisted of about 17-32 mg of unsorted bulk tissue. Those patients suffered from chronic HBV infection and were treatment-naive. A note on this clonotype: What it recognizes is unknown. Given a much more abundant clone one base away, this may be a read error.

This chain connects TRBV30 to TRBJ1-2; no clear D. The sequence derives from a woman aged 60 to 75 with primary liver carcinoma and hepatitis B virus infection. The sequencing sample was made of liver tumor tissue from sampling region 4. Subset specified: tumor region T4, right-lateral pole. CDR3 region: CAWRRTGFYRYTF. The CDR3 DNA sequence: TGTGCCTGGAGACGGACCGGTTTCTATCGCTACACCTTC.